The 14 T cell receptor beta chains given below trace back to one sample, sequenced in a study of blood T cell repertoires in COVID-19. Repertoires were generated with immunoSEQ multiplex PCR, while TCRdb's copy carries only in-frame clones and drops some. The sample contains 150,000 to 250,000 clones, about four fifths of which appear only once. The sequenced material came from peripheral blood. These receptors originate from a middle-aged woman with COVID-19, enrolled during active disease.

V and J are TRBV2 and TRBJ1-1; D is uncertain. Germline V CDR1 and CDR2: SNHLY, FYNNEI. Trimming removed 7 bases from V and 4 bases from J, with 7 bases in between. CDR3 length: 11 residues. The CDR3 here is CASMAGTEAFF. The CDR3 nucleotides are TGTGCCAGCATGGCGGGCACTGAAGCTTTCTTT.

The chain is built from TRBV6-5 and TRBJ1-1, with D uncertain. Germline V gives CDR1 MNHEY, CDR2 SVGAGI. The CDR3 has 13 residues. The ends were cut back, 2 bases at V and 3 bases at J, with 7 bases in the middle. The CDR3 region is CASSYLRDTEAFF. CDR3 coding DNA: TGTGCCAGCAGTTACCTCCGGGACACTGAAGCTTTCTTT.

CDR3 sequence: CSVVTQGDGYTF. The CDR3 nucleotides read TGCAGCGTTGTAACGCAGGGGGATGGCTACACCTTC. The V and J genes are TRBV29-1 and TRBJ1-2, with TRBD1 matching over 7 bases. Germline CDR1 reads SQVTM; CDR2 reads ANQGSEA. CDR3 length: 12 residues. The trim removed 4 bases at V and 6 bases at J, leaving 5 bases unmatched.

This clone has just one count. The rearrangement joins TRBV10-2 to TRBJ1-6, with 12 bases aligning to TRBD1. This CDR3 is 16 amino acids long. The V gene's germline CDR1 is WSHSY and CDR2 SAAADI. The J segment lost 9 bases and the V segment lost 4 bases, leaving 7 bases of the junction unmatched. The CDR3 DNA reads TGCGCCAGCAGTGGAGGGACAGGGGGCGAAGGTTCACCCCTCCACTTT. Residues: CASSGGTGGEGSPLHF.

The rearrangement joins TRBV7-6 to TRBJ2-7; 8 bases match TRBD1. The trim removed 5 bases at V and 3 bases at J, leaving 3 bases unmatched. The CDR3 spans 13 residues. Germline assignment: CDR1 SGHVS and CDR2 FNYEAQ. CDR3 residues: CASSPGQGYEQYF. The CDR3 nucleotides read TGTGCCAGCAGCCCCGGACAGGGCTACGAGCAGTACTTC.

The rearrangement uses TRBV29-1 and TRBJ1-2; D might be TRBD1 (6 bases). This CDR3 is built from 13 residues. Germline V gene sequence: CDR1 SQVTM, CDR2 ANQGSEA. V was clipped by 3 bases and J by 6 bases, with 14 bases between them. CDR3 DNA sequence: TGCAGCGTTGACCGGGACACTGCGGATGGCTACACCTTC. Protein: CSVDRDTADGYTF.

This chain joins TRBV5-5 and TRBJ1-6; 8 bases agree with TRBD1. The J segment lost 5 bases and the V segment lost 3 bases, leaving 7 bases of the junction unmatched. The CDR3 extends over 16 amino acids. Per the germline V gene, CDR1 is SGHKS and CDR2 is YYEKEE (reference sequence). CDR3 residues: CASSSPRTGNNSPLHF. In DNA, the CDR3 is TGTGCCAGCAGCTCACCGCGGACAGGGAATAATTCACCCCTCCACTTT.

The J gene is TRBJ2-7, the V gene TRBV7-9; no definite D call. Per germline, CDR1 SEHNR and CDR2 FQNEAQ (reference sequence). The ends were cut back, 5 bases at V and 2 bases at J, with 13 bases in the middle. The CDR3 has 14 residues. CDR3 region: CASSQDSVTYEQYF. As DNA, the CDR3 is TGTGCCAGCAGCCAAGACTCAGTTACCTACGAGCAGTACTTC. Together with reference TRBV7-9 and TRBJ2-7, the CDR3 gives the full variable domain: DTGVSQNPRHKITKRGQNVTFRCDPISEHNRLYWYRQTLGQGPEFLTYFQNEAQLEKSRLLSDRFSAERPKGSFSTLEIQRTEQGDSAMYLCASSQDSVTYEQYFGPGTRLTVT.

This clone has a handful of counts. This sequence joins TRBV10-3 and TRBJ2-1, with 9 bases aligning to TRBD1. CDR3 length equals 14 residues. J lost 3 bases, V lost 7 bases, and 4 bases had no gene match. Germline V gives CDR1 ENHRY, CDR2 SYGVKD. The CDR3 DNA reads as TGTGCCATCAAAGGGACAGGGATCTACAATGAGCAGTTCTTC. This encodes CAIKGTGIYNEQFF.

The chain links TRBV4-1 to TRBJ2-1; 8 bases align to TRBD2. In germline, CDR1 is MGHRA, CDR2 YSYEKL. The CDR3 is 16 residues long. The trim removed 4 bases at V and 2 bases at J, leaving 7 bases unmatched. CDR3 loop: CASSPFTSGAYNEQFF. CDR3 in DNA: TGCGCCAGCAGCCCCTTTACTAGCGGAGCCTACAATGAGCAGTTCTTC.

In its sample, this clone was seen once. DNA for the CDR3: TGCAGTGCTAGTTGGGCGGGAGGGCCCTCCTACAATGAGCAGTTCTTC. It encodes CSASWAGGPSYNEQFF. The chain combines TRBV20-1 with TRBJ2-1, with 9 bases that match TRBD2. V dropped 3 bases and J dropped 0; count of bases not matched to a gene: 6. The CDR3 spans 16 residues. Germline V gives CDR1 DFQATT, CDR2 SNEGSKA (reference sequence).

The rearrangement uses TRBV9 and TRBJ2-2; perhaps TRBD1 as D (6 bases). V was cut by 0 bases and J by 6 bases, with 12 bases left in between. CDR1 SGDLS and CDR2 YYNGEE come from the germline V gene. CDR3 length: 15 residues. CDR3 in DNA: TGTGCCAGCAGCGTAGCCCAGGGGCGGTCCGGGGAGCTGTTTTTT. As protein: CASSVAQGRSGELFF.

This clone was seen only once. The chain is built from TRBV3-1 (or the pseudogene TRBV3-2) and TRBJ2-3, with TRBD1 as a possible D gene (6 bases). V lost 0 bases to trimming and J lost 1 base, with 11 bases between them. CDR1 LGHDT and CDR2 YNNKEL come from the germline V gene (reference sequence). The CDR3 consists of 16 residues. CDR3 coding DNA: TGTGCCAGCAGCCAAGATCTGGGGGCGGGCACAGATACGCAGTATTTT. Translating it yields CASSQDLGAGTDTQYF.

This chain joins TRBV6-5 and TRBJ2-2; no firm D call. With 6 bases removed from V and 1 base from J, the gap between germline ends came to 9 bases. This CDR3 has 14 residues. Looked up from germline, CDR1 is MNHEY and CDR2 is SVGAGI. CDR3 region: CASSLLLNTGELFF. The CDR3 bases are TGTGCCAGCAGCCTTCTTTTGAACACCGGGGAGCTGTTTTTT.